This entry concerns a single T cell receptor (beta chain). V lost 4 bases to trimming and J lost 5 bases, with 16 bases between them. The CDR3 loop spans 14 amino acids. Germline V gene data show CDR1 as SGDLS and CDR2 as YYNGEE. The assay was immunoSEQ multiplex PCR, and TCRdb's table has in-frame clones only and misses some. The data contain 98,000 or so clones, 93% of them seen just once; the ten biggest clones take up approximately 0.62%. This sample was included in a study of siplizumab effects on memory and regulatory T cells. This sequence joins TRBV9 and TRBJ2-7; unclear D gene. Sequencing was done on a sample of Tregs sorted from blood. The sequence came from a human donor in good health. The CDR3 bases are TGTGCCAGCAGCCCCCGGACGGTTAGGGACGAGCAGTACTTC. Its protein product is CASSPRTVRDEQYF.